Sequencing of this T cell receptor beta chain was carried out in a study of T cell responses to AZD1222 COVID-19 vaccine. Assay: immunoSEQ multiplex PCR; the TCRdb copy retains only in-frame clones and omits some. This table holds fewer than 95,000 clones, 91% found once. Germline V lookup: CDR1 SEHNR, CDR2 FQNEAQ (reference sequence). After removal of 1 base from V and 4 bases from J, the junction contained 0 bases not matched to a gene. The CDR3 is 13 residues long. Analyses pooled second doses at about 4 or about 12 weeks. The material sequenced was peripheral blood, taken 28 days after the second AZD1222 dose. This sequence joins TRBV7-9 and TRBJ1-2, with 7 bases fitting TRBD1. The TCR was taken from an adult who received the AZD1222 COVID-19 vaccine. The CDR3: CASSLGDSYGYTF. DNA of the CDR3: TGTGCCAGCAGCTTAGGGGACAGCTATGGCTACACCTTC.